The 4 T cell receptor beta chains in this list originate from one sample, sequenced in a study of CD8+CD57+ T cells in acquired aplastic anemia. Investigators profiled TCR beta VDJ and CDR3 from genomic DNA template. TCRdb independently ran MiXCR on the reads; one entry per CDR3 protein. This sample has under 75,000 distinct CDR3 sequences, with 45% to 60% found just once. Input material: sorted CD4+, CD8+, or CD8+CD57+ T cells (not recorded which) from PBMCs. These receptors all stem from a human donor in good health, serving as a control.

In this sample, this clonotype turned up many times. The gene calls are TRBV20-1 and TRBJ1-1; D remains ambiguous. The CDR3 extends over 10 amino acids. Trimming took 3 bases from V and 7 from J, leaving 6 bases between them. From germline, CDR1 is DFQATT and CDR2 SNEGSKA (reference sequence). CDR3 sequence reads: CSASENEAFF. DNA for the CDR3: TGCAGTGCTAGCGAAAATGAAGCTTTCTTT.

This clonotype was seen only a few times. The CDR3 DNA follows: TGTGCCAGCAGTCCGGGGACAGAGAATTCACCCCTCCACTTT. Protein: CASSPGTENSPLHF. The chain combines TRBV12-3 or TRBV12-4 with TRBJ1-6; 7 bases agree with TRBD1. The length of the CDR3 is 14 residues. V was clipped by 5 bases and J by 7 bases; unmatched bases: 5.

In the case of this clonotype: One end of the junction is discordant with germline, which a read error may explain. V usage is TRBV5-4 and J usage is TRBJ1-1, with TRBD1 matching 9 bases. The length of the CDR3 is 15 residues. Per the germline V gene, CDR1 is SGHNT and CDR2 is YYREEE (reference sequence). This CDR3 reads CGSSSDRGTRGEAFF. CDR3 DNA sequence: TGTGGCAGCAGCTCGGACAGGGGCACACGAGGTGAAGCTTTCTTT.

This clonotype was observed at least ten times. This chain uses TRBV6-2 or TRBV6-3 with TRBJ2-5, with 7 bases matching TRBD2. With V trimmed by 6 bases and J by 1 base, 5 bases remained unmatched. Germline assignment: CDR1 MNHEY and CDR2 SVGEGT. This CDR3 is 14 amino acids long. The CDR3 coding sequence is TGTGCCAGCAGCCGTCCGGGGGGCCAAGAGACCCAGTACTTC. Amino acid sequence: CASSRPGGQETQYF.